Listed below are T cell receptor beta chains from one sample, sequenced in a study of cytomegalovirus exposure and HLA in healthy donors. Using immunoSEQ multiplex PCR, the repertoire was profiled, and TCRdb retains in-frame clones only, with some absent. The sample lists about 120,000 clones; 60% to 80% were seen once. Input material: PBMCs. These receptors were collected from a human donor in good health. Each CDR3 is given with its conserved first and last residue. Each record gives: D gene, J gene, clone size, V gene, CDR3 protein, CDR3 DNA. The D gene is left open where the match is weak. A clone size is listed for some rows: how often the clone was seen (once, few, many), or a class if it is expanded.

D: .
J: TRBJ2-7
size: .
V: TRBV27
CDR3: CASSLRTGYEQYF
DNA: TGTGCCAGCAGTCTACGGACTGGCTACGAGCAGTACTTC

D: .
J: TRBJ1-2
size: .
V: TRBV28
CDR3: CASSAQGMDSYGYTF
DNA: TGTGCCAGCAGTGCGCAGGGAATGGATTCCTATGGCTACACCTTC

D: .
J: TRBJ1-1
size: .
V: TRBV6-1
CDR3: CASSPEDTEAFF
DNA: TGTGCCAGCAGCCCAGAGGACACTGAAGCTTTCTTT

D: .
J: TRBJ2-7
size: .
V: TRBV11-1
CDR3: CASSLHPGLSPGEQYF
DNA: TGTGCCAGCAGCTTACATCCGGGACTCTCTCCGGGCGAGCAGTACTTC

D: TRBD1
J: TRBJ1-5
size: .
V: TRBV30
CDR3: CAWSATKGAMGQPQHF
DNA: TGTGCCTGGAGTGCAACGAAGGGGGCGATGGGTCAGCCCCAGCATTTT

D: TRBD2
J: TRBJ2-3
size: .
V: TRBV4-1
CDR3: CASSQGVVLAGVDTQYF
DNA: TGCGCCAGCAGCCAAGGGGTGGTCCTAGCGGGAGTTGATACGCAGTATTTT

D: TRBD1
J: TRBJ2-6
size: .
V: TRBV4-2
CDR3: CASSQEGSIRGRGSGANVLTF
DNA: TGTGCCAGCAGCCAAGAAGGCAGTATCAGGGGGCGCGGTTCTGGGGCCAACGTCCTGACTTTC

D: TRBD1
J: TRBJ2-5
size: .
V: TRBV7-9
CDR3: CASTDREETQYF
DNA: TGTGCCAGCACCGACAGGGAAGAGACCCAGTACTTC

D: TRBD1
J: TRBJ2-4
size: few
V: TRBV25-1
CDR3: CASQGDSKGNIQYF
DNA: TGTGCCAGCCAAGGGGACAGCAAGGGAAACATTCAGTACTTC

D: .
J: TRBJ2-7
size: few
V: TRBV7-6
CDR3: CASSWGIYEQYF
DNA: TGTGCCAGCAGCTGGGGCATCTACGAGCAGTACTTC

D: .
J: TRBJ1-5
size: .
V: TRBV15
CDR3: CATSRHGDSNQPQHF
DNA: TGTGCCACCAGCAGGCACGGGGATAGCAATCAGCCCCAGCATTTT

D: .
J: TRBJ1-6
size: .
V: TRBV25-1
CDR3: CASSEFLASPLHF
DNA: TGTGCCAGCAGTGAATTTTTAGCTTCACCCCTCCACTTT

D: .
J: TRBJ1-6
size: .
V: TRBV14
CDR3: CASSRDAGDSPLHF
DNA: TGTGCCAGCAGCCGGGACGCGGGGGATTCACCCCTCCACTTT

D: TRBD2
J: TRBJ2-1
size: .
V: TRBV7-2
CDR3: CASSLGLAGATSYNEQFF
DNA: TGTGCCAGCAGCTTGGGACTAGCGGGAGCCACCTCCTACAATGAGCAGTTCTTC

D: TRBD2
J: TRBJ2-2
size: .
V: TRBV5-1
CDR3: CASSGTSGVTGELFF
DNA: TGCGCCAGCAGCGGAACTAGCGGAGTCACCGGGGAGCTGTTTTTT

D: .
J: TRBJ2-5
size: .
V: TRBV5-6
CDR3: CASSMRVSQETQYF
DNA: TGTGCCAGCAGCATGAGGGTATCCCAAGAGACCCAGTACTTC

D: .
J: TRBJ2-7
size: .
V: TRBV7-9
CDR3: CASAGQIDYEQYF
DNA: TGTGCCAGCGCGGGACAGATAGACTACGAGCAGTACTTC

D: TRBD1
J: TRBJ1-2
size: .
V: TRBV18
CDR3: CASSLAGTGDDGYTF
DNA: TGTGCCAGCTCACTCGCCGGGACAGGGGACGATGGCTACACCTTC

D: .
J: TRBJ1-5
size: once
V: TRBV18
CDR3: CASSLNPTGRNQPQHF
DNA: TGTGCCAGCTCACTAAACCCGACAGGCCGCAATCAGCCCCAGCATTTT

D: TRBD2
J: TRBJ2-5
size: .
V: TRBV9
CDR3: CASSAKGLAGGLQETQYF
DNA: TGTGCCAGCAGCGCCAAAGGACTAGCGGGGGGCCTCCAAGAGACCCAGTACTTC

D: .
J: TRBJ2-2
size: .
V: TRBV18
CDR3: CASSLERANTGELFF
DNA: TGTGCCAGCTCACTAGAGAGAGCTAACACCGGGGAGCTGTTTTTT

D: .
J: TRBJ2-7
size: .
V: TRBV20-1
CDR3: CSAQTGYEQYF
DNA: TGCAGTGCGCAGACGGGTTACGAGCAGTACTTC

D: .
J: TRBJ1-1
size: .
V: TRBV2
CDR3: CASSTRQLTAFF
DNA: TGTGCCAGCAGTACCAGACAGCTGACTGCTTTCTTT

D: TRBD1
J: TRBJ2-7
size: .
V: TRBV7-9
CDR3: CASLTGGAGPEQYF
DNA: TGTGCCAGCCTCACAGGGGGCGCAGGGCCCGAGCAGTACTTC

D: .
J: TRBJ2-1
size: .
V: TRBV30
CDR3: CAWSPPVGQYNEQFF
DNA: TGTGCCTGGAGTCCCCCGGTGGGCCAGTACAATGAGCAGTTCTTC

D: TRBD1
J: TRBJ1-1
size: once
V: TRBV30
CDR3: CAWSNRGGAFF
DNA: TGTGCCTGGAGCAACAGGGGTGGAGCTTTCTTT

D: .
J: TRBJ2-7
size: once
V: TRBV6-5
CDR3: CASNRRTSIYEQYF
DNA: TGTGCCAGCAATCGACGGACTTCCATCTACGAGCAGTACTTC

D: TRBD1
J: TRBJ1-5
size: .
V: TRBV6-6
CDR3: CASSPIQGQNQPQHF
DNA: TGTGCCAGCAGCCCGATACAGGGACAGAATCAGCCCCAGCATTTT

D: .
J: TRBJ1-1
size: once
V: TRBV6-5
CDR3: CASSRGSEAFF
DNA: TGTGCCAGCTCTAGGGGCTCTGAAGCTTTCTTT

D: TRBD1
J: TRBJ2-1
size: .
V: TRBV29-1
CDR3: CSVESRPGGTNEQFF
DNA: TGCAGCGTTGAAAGTCGGCCAGGGGGTACCAATGAGCAGTTCTTC

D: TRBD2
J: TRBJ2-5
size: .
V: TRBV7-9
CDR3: CASSPLAGHETQYF
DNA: TGTGCCAGCAGCCCACTAGCGGGACACGAGACCCAGTACTTC

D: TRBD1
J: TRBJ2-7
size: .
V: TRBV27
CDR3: CASSSPTRDRRYEQYF
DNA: TGTGCCAGCAGTTCCCCCACCCGGGACAGACGCTACGAGCAGTACTTC

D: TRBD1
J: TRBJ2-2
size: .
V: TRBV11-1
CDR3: CASSSGQGRTGELFF
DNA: TGTGCCAGCAGCTCCGGACAGGGTAGAACCGGGGAGCTGTTTTTT